Included here is one TCR beta chain sequence, with context. Antigen: not known. The entry originates in a study of early T cells in non-severe SARS-CoV-2 infection. Study at large: From unsorted whole blood, bulk RNA was sequenced, and the chains remained unpaired.

This CDR3 is 19 amino acids long. The ends lost 1 base at V and 5 bases at J; junction bases unmatched: 15. In germline, CDR1 is SGHAT, CDR2 FQNNGV. Study outcomes and limitations: Sequences matched to VDJdb favored anti-spike CD8 responses, while private and CD4 specificities were missed.

Individual cDNA molecules were tagged with unique molecular identifiers. TCRdb called the 5' RACE reads again in MiXCR, with one record for every CDR3 protein. The table has about 46,000 distinct CDR3 sequences, 9.4% seen once; the top ten hold approximately 5.4%. Material: whole blood, obtained at baseline. The source of this sequence is an adult who was a healthcare worker with PCR-confirmed SARS-CoV-2 infection or an uninfected control (not recorded which). The chain joins TRBV11-2 to TRBJ2-1; 9 bases fit TRBD2. The CDR3, as DNA: TGTGCCAGCAGCTTAGTAGCCCCGGGCGGAGCGGGGGGTCACAATGAGCAGTTCTTC. This gives the protein CASSLVAPGGAGGHNEQFF. Filled out from reference TRBV11-2 and TRBJ2-1, the complete variable domain reads EAGVAQSPRYKIIEKRQSVAFWCNPISGHATLYWYQQILGQGPKLLIQFQNNGVVDDSQLPKDRFSAERLKGVDSTLKIQPAKLEDSAVYLCASSLVAPGGAGGHNEQFFGPGTRLTVL.